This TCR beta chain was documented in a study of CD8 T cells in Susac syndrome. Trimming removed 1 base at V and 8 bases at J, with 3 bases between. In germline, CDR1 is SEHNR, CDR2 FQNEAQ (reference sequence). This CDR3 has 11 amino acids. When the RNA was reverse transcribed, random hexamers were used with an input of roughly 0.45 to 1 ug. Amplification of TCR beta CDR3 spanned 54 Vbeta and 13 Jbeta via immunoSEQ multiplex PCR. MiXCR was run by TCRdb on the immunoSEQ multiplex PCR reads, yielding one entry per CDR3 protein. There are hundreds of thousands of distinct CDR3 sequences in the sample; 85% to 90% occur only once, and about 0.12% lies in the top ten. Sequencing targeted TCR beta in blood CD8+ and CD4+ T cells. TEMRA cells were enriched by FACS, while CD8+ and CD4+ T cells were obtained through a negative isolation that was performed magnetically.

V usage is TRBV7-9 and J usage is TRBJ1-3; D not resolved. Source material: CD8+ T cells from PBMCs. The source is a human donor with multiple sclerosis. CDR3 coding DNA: TGTGCCAGCAGCTTAGGGGACACCATATATTTT. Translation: CASSLGDTIYF. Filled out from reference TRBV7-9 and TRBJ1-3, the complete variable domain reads DTGVSQNPRHKITKRGQNVTFRCDPISEHNRLYWYRQTLGQGPEFLTYFQNEAQLEKSRLLSDRFSAERPKGSFSTLEIQRTEQGDSAMYLCASSLGDTIYFGEGSWLTVV.